The present T cell receptor (beta chain) was sequenced within a study of PD-L1 blockade in urothelial cancer. Study-level background: Males with bladder-origin urothelial cancer constituted about 90% of the roughly 30 patients. T cells numbered a median of about 150,000 in the blood samples.

The repertoire was sequenced with immunoSEQ multiplex PCR; TCRdb's copy has only in-frame clones and lacks some. The sample consists of some 84,000 clones, around 90% of them appearing once. Germline V gene sequence: CDR1 LGHNA, CDR2 YNFKEQ. Trimming removed 0 bases from V and 2 bases from J, with 13 bases in between. This CDR3 is 16 amino acids long. The chain links TRBV4-2 to TRBJ1-2; D may be TRBD1 (6 bases). The sequence was collected from a woman between 70 and 85 years old with urothelial cancer. Material: PBMCs, obtained around atezolizumab (anti-PD-L1) treatment. CDR3: CASSQERGARNYGYTF. DNA for the CDR3: TGTGCCAGCAGCCAAGAACGGGGGGCGAGAAACTATGGCTACACCTTC.